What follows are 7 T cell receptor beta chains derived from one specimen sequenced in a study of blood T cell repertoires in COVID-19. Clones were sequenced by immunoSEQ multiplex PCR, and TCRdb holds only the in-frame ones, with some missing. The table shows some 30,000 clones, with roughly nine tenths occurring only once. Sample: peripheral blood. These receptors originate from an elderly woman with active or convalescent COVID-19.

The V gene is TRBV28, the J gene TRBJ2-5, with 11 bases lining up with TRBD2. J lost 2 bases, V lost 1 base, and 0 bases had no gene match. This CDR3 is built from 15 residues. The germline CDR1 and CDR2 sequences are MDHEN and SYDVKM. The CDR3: CASSLLAGGQETQYF. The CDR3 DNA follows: TGTGCCAGCAGTTTATTAGCGGGGGGGCAAGAGACCCAGTACTTC.

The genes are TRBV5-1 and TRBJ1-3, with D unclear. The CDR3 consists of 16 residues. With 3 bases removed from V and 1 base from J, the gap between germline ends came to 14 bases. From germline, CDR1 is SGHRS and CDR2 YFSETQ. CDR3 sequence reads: CASSSTRRSSGNTIYF. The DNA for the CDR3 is TGCGCCAGCAGCTCGACCCGAAGGAGTTCTGGAAACACCATATATTTT.

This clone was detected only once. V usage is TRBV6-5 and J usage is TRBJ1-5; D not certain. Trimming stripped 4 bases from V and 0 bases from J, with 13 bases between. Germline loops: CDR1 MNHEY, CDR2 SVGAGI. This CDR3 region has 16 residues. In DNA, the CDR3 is TGTGCCAGCAGTTTGGGGAGACATAATAGCAATCAGCCCCAGCATTTT. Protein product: CASSLGRHNSNQPQHF.

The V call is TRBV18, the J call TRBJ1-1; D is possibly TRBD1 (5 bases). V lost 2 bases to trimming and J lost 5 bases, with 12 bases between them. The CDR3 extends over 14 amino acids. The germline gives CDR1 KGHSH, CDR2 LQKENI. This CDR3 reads CASSPWGGDTEAFF. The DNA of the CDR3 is TGTGCCAGCTCACCATGGGGGGGAGATACTGAAGCTTTCTTT.

The CDR3 protein is CASMTKPAGLGIYEQYF. CDR3 nucleotide sequence: TGTGCCAGCATGACGAAACCAGCAGGGTTGGGGATCTACGAGCAGTACTTC. The genes are TRBV27 and TRBJ2-7, with D possibly being TRBD1 (5 bases). The CDR3 is 17 residues long. CDR1 is MNHEY, CDR2 SMNVEV, per germline (reference sequence). V lost 7 bases to trimming and J lost 3 bases, with 25 bases between them.

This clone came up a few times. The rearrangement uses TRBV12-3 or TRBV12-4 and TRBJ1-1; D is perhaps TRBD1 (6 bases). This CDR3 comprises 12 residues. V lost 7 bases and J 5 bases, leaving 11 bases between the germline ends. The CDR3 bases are TGTGCCAGCACGGTAGGGGGAACTGAAGCTTTCTTT. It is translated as CASTVGGTEAFF.

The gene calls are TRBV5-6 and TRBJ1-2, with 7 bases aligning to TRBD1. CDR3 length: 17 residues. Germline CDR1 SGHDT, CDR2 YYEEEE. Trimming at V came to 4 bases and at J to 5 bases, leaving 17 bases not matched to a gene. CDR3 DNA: TGTGCCAGCAGCCCGGACAGGAGCCTCGCGGTTTCTTATGGCTACACCTTC. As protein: CASSPDRSLAVSYGYTF.